The entry below gives a single TCR beta chain sequence along with its context. This entry belongs to a study of blood T cell repertoires in COVID-19. Study information: PBMCs, B-cell-depleted T cells, or T cells provided the cDNA or gDNA that made up the material.

Per germline, CDR1 SGDLS and CDR2 YYNGEE. V was shortened by 0 bases and J by 8 bases, with 18 bases between the two germline ends. This CDR3 has 16 residues. Those enrolled, adults aged roughly 18 to 89 years, came from fewer than 25 US areas. Donors were grouped by their self-reported clinical history. The study counted Cohort 3 donors as recovered given two negative PCRs, clearance, or symptom resolution. Profiling relied on immunoSEQ multiplex PCR, and the TCRdb table lists in-frame clones only, not all of them. The table includes around 250,000 clones, 86% detected once. This receptor was obtained from a woman aged 50 to 60 who had recovered from COVID-19. The source material was PBMCs or T cells enriched from blood (not recorded which). The chain is built from TRBV9 and TRBJ2-1, with a possible D match to TRBD2 (5 bases). The CDR3 bases are TGTGCCAGCAGCGTAGCCGGGATGCGCCCAATCCATGAGCAGTTCTTC. It yields the protein CASSVAGMRPIHEQFF.